This record looks at one T cell receptor (beta chain) sequence and its context. Its antigen is not known. The data were taken from a study of graft-versus-host responses after intestinal transplantation. Study as a whole: Recipients obtained multivisceral, liver-intestinal, or isolated intestinal transplants.

This CDR3 contains 13 residues. The germline V gene has CDR1 SGHRS and CDR2 YFSETQ. With V trimmed by 7 bases and J by 5 bases, 8 bases remained unmatched. Using immunoSEQ multiplex PCR, the repertoire was profiled, and TCRdb retains in-frame clones only, with some absent. The sample carries about 98,000 clones, about 82% recorded once. Study-wide points: GvH clones were identified in recipient marrow, with some first appearing in ileum or blood. The highest levels of circulating GvH clones went along with early declines in HvG clones after transplant.

The rearrangement joins TRBV5-1 to TRBJ2-5, with 7 bases identical to TRBD1. This TCR derives from a human patient who received an intestinal transplant, so some T cells may come from the graft donor. The material sequenced was PBMCs, taken 255 days after intestinal transplant. CDR3 sequence (DNA): TGCGCCAGCCGTTCGACAGGGCTGGAGACCCAGTACTTC. Its protein product is CASRSTGLETQYF.